This T cell receptor (beta chain) was recovered during a study of early T cells in non-severe SARS-CoV-2 infection. Turning to the study itself: Sequenced material consisted of bulk RNA (from unsorted whole blood), and chains were unpaired.

Unique molecular identifiers were affixed to single, distinct cDNA molecules. In TCRdb, the 5' RACE reads were re-called with MiXCR into one record per CDR3 protein. The sample shows 25,000 to 30,000 distinct CDR3 sequences, roughly 5.4% of them seen only once. This clonotype was detected many times. This TCR came from an adult who was a healthcare worker with PCR-confirmed SARS-CoV-2 infection or an uninfected control (not recorded which). The specimen was whole blood.

This CDR3 is CAISDLRGESGANVLTF. In DNA, the CDR3 is TGTGCCATCAGTGATCTCCGAGGGGAATCTGGGGCCAACGTCCTGACTTTC. This chain uses TRBV10-3 with TRBJ2-6; D might be TRBD1 or TRBD2, each matching 5 bases. Germline loops: CDR1 ENHRY, CDR2 SYGVKD. The V end lost 3 bases, the J end lost 1 base, and 13 bases lay between the germline ends. The CDR3 covers 17 residues.